This T cell receptor beta chain is drawn from a study of somatic mutations in cytotoxic T cells in rheumatoid arthritis. The overall study: Flow-sorting brought some V beta antibody-stained T-cell populations to nearly 100% purity, V beta1+ cells sequenced for TCRB among them.

Positive magnetic bead selection, which isolated the CD4+ and CD8+ cells, was followed by a flow cytometry check of purity. With V trimmed by 4 bases and J by 7 bases, 6 bases remained unmatched. Germline CDR1 reads MGHRA; CDR2 reads YSYEKL. The CDR3 loop spans 15 amino acids. The table came from immunoSEQ multiplex PCR; TCRdb's copy has only in-frame clones and leaves some out. Among approximately 18,000 clones listed, less than 90% were seen once. This chain uses TRBV4-1 with TRBJ2-1; 11 bases are shared with TRBD2. The sample taken for sequencing was CD8+ T cells sorted from blood. The TCR was taken from a man aged 40-49 years in good health. This chain's CDR3 is CASSPRGTSGNEQFF. In DNA form, the CDR3 reads TGCGCCAGCAGCCCCCGCGGGACTAGCGGTAATGAGCAGTTCTTC.